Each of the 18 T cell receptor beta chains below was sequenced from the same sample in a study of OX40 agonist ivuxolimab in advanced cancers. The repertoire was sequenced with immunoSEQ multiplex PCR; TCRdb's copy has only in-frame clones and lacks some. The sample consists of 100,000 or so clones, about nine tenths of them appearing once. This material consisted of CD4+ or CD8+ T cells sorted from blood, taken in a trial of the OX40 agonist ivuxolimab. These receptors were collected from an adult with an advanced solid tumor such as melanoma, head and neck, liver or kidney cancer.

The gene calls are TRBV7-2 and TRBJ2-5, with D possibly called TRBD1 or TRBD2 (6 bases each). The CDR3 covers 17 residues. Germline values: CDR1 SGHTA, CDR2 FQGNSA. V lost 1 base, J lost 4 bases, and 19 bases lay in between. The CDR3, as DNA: TGTGCCAGCAGCTTAGTTGGCGCCGGTGGGGGGCGAGAGACCCAGTACTTC. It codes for CASSLVGAGGGRETQYF.

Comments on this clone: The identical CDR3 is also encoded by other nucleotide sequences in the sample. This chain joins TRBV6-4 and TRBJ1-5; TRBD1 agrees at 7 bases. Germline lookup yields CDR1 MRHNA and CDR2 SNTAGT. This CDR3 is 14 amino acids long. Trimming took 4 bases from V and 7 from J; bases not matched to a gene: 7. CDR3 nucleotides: TGTGCCAGCAGTGCTACAGGAGGGGGCCAGCCCCAGCATTTT. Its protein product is CASSATGGGQPQHF.

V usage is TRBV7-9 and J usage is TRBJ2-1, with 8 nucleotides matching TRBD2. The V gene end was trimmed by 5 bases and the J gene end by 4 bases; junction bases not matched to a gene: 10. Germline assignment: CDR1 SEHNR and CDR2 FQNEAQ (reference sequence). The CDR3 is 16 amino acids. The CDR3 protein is CASSPPGLGSYNEQFF. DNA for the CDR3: TGTGCCAGCAGCCCCCCGGGACTAGGGTCTTACAATGAGCAGTTCTTC.

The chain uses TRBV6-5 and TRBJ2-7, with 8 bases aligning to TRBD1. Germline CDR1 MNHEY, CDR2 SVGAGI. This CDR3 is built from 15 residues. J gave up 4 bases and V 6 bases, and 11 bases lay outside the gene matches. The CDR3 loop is CASSQRKGQAYEQYF. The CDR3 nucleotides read TGTGCCAGCAGCCAGCGCAAGGGACAGGCATACGAGCAGTACTTC.

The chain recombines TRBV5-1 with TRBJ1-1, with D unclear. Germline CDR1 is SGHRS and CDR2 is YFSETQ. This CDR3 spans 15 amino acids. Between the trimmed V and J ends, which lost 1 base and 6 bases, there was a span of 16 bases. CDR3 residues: CASSLRESSLAEAFF. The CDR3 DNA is TGCGCCAGCAGCTTGCGGGAATCGAGTCTCGCTGAAGCTTTCTTT.

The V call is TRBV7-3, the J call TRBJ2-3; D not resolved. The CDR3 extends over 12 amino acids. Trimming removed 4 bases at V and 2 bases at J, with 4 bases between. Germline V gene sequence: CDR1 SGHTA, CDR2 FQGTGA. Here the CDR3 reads CASSSSTDTQYF. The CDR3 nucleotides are TGTGCCAGCAGCTCGTCCACAGATACGCAGTATTTT.

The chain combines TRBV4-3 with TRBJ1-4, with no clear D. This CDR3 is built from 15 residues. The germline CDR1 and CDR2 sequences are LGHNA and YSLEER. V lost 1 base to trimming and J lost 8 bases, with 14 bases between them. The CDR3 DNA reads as TGCGCCAGCAGCCAAGGCCGGGCTATGGAGGAAAAACTGTTTTTT. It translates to CASSQGRAMEEKLFF.

The CDR3 is CASSRTGTINSPLHF. CDR3 DNA: TGTGCCAGCAGTCGGACAGGGACGATTAATTCACCCCTCCACTTT. This sequence joins TRBV2 and TRBJ1-6; 8 bases match TRBD1. The V gene's germline CDR1 is SNHLY and CDR2 FYNNEI. V trimming: 5 bases; J trimming: 6 bases; junction bases outside the gene matches: 6. CDR3 length equals 15 residues.

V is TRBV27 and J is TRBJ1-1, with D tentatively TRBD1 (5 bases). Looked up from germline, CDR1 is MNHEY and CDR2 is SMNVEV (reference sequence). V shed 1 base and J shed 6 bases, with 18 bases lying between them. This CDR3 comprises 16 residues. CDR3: CASSLFLGRGASEAFF. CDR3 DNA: TGTGCCAGCAGTTTATTTCTCGGGCGAGGGGCTTCTGAAGCTTTCTTT.

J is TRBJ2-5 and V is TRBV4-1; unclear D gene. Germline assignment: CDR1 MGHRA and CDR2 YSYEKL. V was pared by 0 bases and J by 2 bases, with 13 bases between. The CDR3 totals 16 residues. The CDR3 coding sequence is TGCGCCAGCAGCCAAGATTTTGGGCTCCTGCAAGAGACCCAGTACTTC. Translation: CASSQDFGLLQETQYF.

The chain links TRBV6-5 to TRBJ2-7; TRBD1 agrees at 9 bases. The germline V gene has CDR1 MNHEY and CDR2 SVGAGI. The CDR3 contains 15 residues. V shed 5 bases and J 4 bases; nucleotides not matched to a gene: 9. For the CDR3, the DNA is TGTGCCAGCAGTGCGGGACAGGGCTTCCCTTACGAGCAGTACTTC. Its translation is CASSAGQGFPYEQYF.

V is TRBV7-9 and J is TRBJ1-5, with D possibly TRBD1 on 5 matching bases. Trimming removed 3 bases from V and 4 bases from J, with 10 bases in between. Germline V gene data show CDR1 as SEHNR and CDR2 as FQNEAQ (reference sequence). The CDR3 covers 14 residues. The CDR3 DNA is TGTGCCAGCAGCTTGGAGGGGAGGAATCAGCCCCAGCATTTT. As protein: CASSLEGRNQPQHF.

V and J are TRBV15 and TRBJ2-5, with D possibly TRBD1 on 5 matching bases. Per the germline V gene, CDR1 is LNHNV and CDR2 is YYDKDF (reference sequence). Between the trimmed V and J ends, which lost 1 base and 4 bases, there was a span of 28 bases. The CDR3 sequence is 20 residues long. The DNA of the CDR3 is TGTGCCACCAGCAGAGGTCCGGGCCCCGGACCCGCAGGGCTTCGAGAGACCCAGTACTTC. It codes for CATSRGPGPGPAGLRETQYF.

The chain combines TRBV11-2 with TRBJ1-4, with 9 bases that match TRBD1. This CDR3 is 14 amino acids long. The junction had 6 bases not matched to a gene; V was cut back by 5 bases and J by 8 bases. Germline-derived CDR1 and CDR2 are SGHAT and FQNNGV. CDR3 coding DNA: TGTGCCAGCAGCATCGGGACAGGGTGGGAAAAACTGTTTTTT. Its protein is CASSIGTGWEKLFF.

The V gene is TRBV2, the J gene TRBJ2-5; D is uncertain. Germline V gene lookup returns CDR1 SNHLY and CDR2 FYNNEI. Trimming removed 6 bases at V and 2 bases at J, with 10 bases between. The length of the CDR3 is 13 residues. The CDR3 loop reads CASSPREQETQYF. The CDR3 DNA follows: TGTGCCAGCAGCCCGCGAGAGCAAGAGACCCAGTACTTC.

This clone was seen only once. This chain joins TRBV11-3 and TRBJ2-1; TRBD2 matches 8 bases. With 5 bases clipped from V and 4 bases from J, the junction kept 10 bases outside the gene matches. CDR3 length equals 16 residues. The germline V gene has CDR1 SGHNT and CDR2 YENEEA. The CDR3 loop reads CASSMGSGVIYNEQFF. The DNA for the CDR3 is TGTGCCAGCAGCATGGGTAGCGGGGTTATTTACAATGAGCAGTTCTTC.

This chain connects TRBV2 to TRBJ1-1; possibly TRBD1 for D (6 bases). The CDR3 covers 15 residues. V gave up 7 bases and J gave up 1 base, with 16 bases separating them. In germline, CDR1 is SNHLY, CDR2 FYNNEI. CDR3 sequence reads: CASNNQGGANTEAFF. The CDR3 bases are TGTGCCAGCAATAATCAAGGGGGGGCGAACACTGAAGCTTTCTTT.

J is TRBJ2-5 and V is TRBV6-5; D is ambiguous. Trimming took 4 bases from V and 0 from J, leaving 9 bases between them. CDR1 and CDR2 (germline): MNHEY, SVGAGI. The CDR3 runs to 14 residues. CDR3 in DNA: TGTGCCAGCAGTTTTACAGCTCACCAAGAGACCCAGTACTTC. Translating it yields CASSFTAHQETQYF.